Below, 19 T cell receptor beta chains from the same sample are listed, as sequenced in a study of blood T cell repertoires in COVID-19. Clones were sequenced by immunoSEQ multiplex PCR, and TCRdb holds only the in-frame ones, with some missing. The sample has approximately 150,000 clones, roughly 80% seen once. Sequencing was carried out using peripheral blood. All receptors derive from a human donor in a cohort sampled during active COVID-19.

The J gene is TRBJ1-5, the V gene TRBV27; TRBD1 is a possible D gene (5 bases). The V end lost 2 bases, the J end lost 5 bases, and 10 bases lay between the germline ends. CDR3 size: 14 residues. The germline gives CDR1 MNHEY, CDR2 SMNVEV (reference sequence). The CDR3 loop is CASSLRGGHQPQHF. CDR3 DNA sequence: TGTGCCAGCAGTTTAAGGGGAGGGCATCAGCCCCAGCATTTT.

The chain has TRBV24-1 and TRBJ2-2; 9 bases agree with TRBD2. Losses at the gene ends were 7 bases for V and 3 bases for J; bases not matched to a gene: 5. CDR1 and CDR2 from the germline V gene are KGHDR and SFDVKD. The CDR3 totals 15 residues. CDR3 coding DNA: TGTGCCACCAGATCCGGGACTAGCTACACCGGGGAGCTGTTTTTT. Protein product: CATRSGTSYTGELFF.

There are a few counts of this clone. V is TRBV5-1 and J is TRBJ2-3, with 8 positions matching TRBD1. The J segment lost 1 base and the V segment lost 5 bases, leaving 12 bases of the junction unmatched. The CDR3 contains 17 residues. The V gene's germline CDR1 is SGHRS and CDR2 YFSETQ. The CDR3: CASSNGYGTGRTDTQYF. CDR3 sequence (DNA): TGCGCCAGCAGTAATGGGTACGGGACAGGTCGCACAGATACGCAGTATTTT.

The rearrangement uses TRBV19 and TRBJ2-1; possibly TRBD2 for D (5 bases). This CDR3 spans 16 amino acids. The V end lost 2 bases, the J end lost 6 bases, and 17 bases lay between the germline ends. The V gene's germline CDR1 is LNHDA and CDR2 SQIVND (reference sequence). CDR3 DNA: TGTGCCAGTAGTATATATGTCGGGGAGACGGGCAATGAGCAGTTCTTC. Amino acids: CASSIYVGETGNEQFF.

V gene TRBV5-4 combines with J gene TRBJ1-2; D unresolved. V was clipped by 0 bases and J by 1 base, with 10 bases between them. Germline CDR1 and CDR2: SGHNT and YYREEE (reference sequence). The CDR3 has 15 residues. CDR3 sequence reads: CASSLGAGGNYGYTF. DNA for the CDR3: TGTGCCAGCAGCTTGGGTGCGGGAGGTAACTATGGCTACACCTTC.

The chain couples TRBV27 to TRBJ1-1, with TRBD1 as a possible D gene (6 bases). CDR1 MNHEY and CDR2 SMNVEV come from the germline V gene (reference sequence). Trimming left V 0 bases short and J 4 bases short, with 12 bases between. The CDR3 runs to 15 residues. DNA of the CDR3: TGTGCCAGCAGTTTATCTCAGGGGTCGGGCACTGAAGCTTTCTTT. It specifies CASSLSQGSGTEAFF.

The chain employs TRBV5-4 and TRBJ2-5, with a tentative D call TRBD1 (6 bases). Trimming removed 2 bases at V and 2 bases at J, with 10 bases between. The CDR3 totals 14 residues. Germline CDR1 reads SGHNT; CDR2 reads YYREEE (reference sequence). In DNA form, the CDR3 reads TGTGCCAGCAGCTTTGACAGGAGACAAGAGACCCAGTACTTC. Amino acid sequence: CASSFDRRQETQYF. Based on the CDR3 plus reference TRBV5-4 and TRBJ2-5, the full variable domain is ETGVTQSPTHLIKTRGQQVTLRCSSQSGHNTVSWYQQALGQGPQFIFQYYREEENGRGNFPPRFSGLQFPNYSSELNVNALELDDSALYLCASSFDRRQETQYFGPGTRLLVL.

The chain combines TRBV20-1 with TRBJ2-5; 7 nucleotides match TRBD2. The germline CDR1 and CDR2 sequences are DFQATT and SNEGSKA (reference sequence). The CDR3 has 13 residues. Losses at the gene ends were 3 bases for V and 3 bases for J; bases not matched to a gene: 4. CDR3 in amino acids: CSASRAGKETQYF. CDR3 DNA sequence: TGCAGTGCTAGTCGAGCGGGGAAAGAGACCCAGTACTTC.

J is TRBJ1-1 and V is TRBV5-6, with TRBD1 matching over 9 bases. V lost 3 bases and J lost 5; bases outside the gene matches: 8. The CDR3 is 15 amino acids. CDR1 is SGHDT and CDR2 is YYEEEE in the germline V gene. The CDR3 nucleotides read TGTGCCAGCAGCTCGAAACACAGGGGGCTGACTGAAGCTTTCTTT. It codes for CASSSKHRGLTEAFF.

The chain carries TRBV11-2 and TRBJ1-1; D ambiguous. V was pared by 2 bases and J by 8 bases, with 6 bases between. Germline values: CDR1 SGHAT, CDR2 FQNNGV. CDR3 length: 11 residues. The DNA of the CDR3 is TGTGCCAGCAGCTTATCGTCCGAAGCTTTCTTT. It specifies CASSLSSEAFF.

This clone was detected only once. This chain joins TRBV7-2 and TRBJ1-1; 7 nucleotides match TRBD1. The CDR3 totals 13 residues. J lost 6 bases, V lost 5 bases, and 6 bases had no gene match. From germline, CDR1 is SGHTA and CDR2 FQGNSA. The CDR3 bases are TGTGCCAGCAGCGCCCGAGGGGGCTCTGAAGCTTTCTTT. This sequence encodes CASSARGGSEAFF.

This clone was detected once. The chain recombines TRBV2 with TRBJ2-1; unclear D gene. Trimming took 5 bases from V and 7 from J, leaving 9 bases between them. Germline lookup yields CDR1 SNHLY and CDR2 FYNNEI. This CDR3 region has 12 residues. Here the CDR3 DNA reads TGTGCCAGCAGTCCAAATCGGAATGAGCAGTTCTTC. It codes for CASSPNRNEQFF.

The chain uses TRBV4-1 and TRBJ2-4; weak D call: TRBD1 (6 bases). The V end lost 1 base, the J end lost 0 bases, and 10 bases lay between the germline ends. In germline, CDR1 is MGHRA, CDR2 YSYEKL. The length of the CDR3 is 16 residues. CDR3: CASSQVGGLAKNIQYF. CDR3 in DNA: TGCGCCAGCAGCCAAGTAGGGGGTCTAGCCAAAAACATTCAGTACTTC.

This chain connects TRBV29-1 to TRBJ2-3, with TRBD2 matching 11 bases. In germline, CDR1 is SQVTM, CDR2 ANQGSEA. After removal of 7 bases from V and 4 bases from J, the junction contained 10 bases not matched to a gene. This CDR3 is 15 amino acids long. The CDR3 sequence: CSAKTSGIVSDTQYF. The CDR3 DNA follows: TGCAGCGCCAAGACTAGCGGGATTGTTTCAGATACGCAGTATTTT.

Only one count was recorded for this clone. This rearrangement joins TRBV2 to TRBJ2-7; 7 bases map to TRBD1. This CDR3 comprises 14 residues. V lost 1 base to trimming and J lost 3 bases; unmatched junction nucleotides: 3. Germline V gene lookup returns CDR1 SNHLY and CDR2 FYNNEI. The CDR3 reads CASSEGTGFYEQYV. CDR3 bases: TGTGCCAGCAGTGAAGGGACAGGCTTCTACGAGCAGTACGTC.

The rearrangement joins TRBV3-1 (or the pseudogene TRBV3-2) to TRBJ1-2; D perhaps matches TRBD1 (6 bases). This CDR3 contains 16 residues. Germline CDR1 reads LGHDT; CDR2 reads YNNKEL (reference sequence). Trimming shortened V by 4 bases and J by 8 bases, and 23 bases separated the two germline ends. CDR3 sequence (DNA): TGTGCCAGCAGCCTGAACAGGGCTCCAGGACGTCGCGGCTACACCTTC. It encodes CASSLNRAPGRRGYTF.

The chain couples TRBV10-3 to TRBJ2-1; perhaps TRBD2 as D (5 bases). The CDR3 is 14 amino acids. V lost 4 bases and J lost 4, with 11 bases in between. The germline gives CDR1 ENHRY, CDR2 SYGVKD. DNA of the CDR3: TGTGCCATCAGTGCGGGAACGGATTACAATGAGCAGTTCTTC. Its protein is CAISAGTDYNEQFF.

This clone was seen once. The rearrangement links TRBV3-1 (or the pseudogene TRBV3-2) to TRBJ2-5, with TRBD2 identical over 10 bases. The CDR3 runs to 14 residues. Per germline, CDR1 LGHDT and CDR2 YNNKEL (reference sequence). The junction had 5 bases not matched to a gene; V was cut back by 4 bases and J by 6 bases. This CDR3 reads CASSRASGSKTQYF. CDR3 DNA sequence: TGTGCCAGCAGCCGGGCTAGCGGGAGCAAGACCCAGTACTTC.

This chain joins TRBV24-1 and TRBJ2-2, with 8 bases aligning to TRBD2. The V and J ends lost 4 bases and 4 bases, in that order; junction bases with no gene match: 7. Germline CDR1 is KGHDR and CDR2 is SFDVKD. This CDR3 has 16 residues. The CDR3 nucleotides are TGTGCCACCAGTGAAACCGGACTAGCAGGCACCGGGGAGCTGTTTTTT. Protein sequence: CATSETGLAGTGELFF.